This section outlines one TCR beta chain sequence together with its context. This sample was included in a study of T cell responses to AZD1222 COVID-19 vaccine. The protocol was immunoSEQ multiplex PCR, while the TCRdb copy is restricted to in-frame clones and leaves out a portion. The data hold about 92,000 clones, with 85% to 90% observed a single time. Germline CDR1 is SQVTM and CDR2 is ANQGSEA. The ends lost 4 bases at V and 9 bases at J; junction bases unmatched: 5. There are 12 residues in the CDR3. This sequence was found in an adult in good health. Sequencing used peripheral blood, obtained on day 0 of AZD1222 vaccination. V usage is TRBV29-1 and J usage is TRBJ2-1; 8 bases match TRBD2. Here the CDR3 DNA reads TGCAGCGTTGGAGCGGGAGATAGTGAGCAGTTCTTC. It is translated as CSVGAGDSEQFF.